This TCR beta chain came from a study of radiation and T cells in renal cell carcinoma. Using immunoSEQ multiplex PCR, the repertoire was profiled, and TCRdb retains in-frame clones only, with some absent. Of roughly 120,000 clones listed, about 81% are singletons. The CDR3 extends over 12 amino acids. Trimming removed 4 bases at V and 7 bases at J, with 10 bases between. Germline CDR1 is LNHNV and CDR2 is YYDKDF (reference sequence). This sample's time point: blood 2 weeks post-SBRT. Treatment: 15 Gy SBRT to primary tumor, nephrectomy 4 weeks later. The TCR sequence derives from a woman aged 55-69 years with renal cell carcinoma. Material: blood, obtained from a patient whose treatment included radiotherapy and nephrectomy. The chain combines TRBV15 with TRBJ2-5; perhaps TRBD1 as D (6 bases). The CDR3 sequence is CATSIRGGTQYF. The DNA of the CDR3 is TGTGCCACCAGCATACGAGGGGGGACCCAGTACTTC.